Here is one TCR beta chain with its context. Its antigen remains unidentified. As to treatment: roughly 10-day PBMC culture with coronavirus spike peptide pools or control peptides (ViraFEST assay). Cultured CD4+ T cells had their DNA profiled by the Oncomine TCR Beta short-read assay. The authors extracted genomic DNA from cultured CD4+ T cells. TCRdb redid the calling of the PCR reads with MiXCR, one entry per CDR3 protein. The table shows 21,000 or so distinct CDR3 sequences, with about 45% occurring only once. This sample is drawn from a study of vaccination and CD4 T cells after COVID-19. About the research overall: The authors exposed cells to overlapping spike peptides derived from SARS-CoV-2, HCoV-NL63, HCoV-OC43 and HCoV-229E.

This CDR3 has 15 amino acids. CDR1 is LNHDA, CDR2 SQIVND, per germline (reference sequence). The V and J ends lost 5 bases and 1 base, in that order; junction bases with no gene match: 7. The TCR comes from a human donor who had recovered from COVID-19. The chain employs TRBV19 and TRBJ2-5, with 7 positions matching TRBD2. Input material: CD4+ T cells from blood, cultured in vitro. CDR3 region: CASSWDSGSQETQYF. The CDR3 DNA follows: TGTGCCAGTAGTTGGGATAGCGGGTCCCAAGAGACCCAGTACTTC.